The sequence of this T cell receptor (beta chain) was determined in a study of cytomegalovirus exposure and HLA in healthy donors. The PCR was carried out with 60 Vbeta primers and 13 Jbeta primers. Profiling relied on immunoSEQ multiplex PCR, and the TCRdb table lists in-frame clones only, not all of them. The sample lists approximately 110,000 clones, under 80% occurring once. Study observations and caveats: A previous analysis found most TCR beta V segments productive roughly 87% or roughly 30% of the time. Further analysis, carried out later, found HLA-associated TCR beta chains more clonally expanded than equally common other chains. Most TCRs appeared rarely, but some public TCRs recurred in many donors.

The germline gives CDR1 SGHDN, CDR2 FVKESK. This CDR3 is 17 amino acids long. With 1 base removed from V and 3 bases from J, the gap between germline ends came to 19 bases. As concerns this clone: Antigen: not known.

Sequences were obtained from PBMCs. This chain joins TRBV14 and TRBJ2-7, with D possibly TRBD2 on 5 matching bases. The sequence was obtained from a woman in her thirties or forties in good health and CMV-seropositive. In DNA form, the CDR3 reads TGTGCCAGCAGCCAAGGGGCCCCCAGGAGGAGGTACTACGAGCAGTACTTC. Encoded protein: CASSQGAPRRRYYEQYF.